The rows below give T cell receptor beta chains drawn from one sample of a study of cytomegalovirus exposure and HLA in healthy donors. Libraries were prepared by immunoSEQ multiplex PCR; TCRdb keeps only in-frame clonotypes and omits some of them. The table records more than 150,000 clones, roughly four fifths of them present only once. Sequenced material: PBMCs. These TCRs come from a man between 18 and 35 years old in good health and CMV-seronegative. The CDR3 runs from the conserved cysteine through the conserved F or W.

16 | TRBV5-8 | CASSLGLAAPYNEQFF
14 | TRBV28 | CASSRQGRDTEAFF
16 | TRBV19 | CASSSPARAPIAEAFF
14 | TRBV7-7 | CASSLGGAPDTQYF
13 | TRBV9 | CASSEGANTEAFF
12 | TRBV28 | CASSLENYGYTF
17 | TRBV18 | CASSPLGTSGLQETQYF
15 | TRBV27 | CASSPAGTFSYEQYF
12 | TRBV5-1 | CASSLGQGEQFF
13 | TRBV4-1 | CASSQATGGGYTF
13 | TRBV11-2 | CASSASSIDIQYF
14 | TRBV9 | CASSVEGQVTEAFF
13 | TRBV9 | CASSVRGGEKLFF